These 17 T cell receptor beta chains were sequenced from one sample in a study of OX40 agonist ivuxolimab in advanced cancers. Libraries were prepared through the immunoSEQ multiplex PCR assay. Sourced from immuneACCESS, this table was stored by TCRdb with only in-frame sequences that have V and J called. A share of the clones is absent; for the studies checked, an unresolved V gene accounts for under half, and the remainder has no known explanation. In this sample the table shows about 21,000 clones, 83% of which occur a single time. The leading ten clones occupy around 20% of the sample. The sample was CD4+ or CD8+ T cells sorted from blood, taken in a trial of the OX40 agonist ivuxolimab. All receptors come from an adult with an advanced solid tumor such as melanoma, head and neck, liver or kidney cancer.

The table lists this clone with a count of one. CDR3 coding DNA: TGCGCCAGCAGCCAAGGACAGGGGGGAATCTACGAGCAGTACTTC. Protein product: CASSQGQGGIYEQYF. The genes are TRBV4-1 and TRBJ2-7; 9 bases align to TRBD1. The CDR3 is made up of 15 amino acids. Germline CDR1 reads MGHRA; CDR2 reads YSYEKL. V gave up 1 base and J gave up 3 bases; unmatched junction bases: 4.

This rearrangement joins TRBV6-5 to TRBJ1-1; a weak D match, TRBD1 (6 bases). CDR3 size: 15 residues. The germline V gene encodes CDR1 MNHEY and CDR2 SVGAGI. V gave up 4 bases and J gave up 3 bases, with 15 bases separating them. CDR3 bases: TGTGCCAGCAGTTGGCAGACAGGCGGGGACACTGAAGCTTTCTTT. This codes for CASSWQTGGDTEAFF.

The V and J genes are TRBV4-2 and TRBJ2-7; no clear D gene. V shed 5 bases and J shed 0 bases, with 11 bases lying between them. CDR1 and CDR2 (germline): LGHNA, YNFKEQ. The CDR3 runs 14 residues. In DNA, the CDR3 is TGTGCCAGCAGCTTAGATGCAGTCTCCTACGAGCAGTACTTC. This translates into CASSLDAVSYEQYF.

The rearrangement links TRBV25-1 to TRBJ1-3, with D perhaps TRBD1 (6 bases). Per germline, CDR1 MGHDK and CDR2 SYGVNS. V lost 6 bases to trimming and J lost 4 bases, with 13 bases between them. This CDR3 has 14 amino acids. CDR3 bases: TGTGCCAGCAGAAACAGGGAAACGGGAAACACCATATATTTT. Its protein product is CASRNRETGNTIYF.

The chain links TRBV5-5 to TRBJ1-5, with unresolved D. With 4 bases removed from V and 0 bases from J, the gap between germline ends came to 8 bases. Germline V gene lookup returns CDR1 SGHKS and CDR2 YYEKEE (reference sequence). This CDR3 region has 14 residues. CDR3 nucleotides: TGTGCCAGCAGCCCCCTGATTAGCAATCAGCCCCAGCATTTT. Its translation is CASSPLISNQPQHF. The full variable domain, in which reference TRBV5-5 and TRBJ1-5 provide the parts outside the CDR3, is DAGVTQSPTHLIKTRGQQVTLRCSPISGHKSVSWYQQVLGQGPQFIFQYYEKEERGRGNFPDRFSARQFPNYSSELNVNALLLGDSALYLCASSPLISNQPQHFGDGTRLSIL.

The chain combines TRBV5-1 with TRBJ1-1; D perhaps matches TRBD1 (5 bases). Germline CDR1 reads SGHRS; CDR2 reads YFSETQ. There are 14 residues in the CDR3. V gave up 4 bases and J gave up 3 bases, with 13 bases separating them. This CDR3 reads CASSQGTLYTEAFF. The CDR3 DNA sequence: TGCGCCAGCAGCCAGGGCACCCTTTACACTGAAGCTTTCTTT.

This clone is medium-sized by share. The rearrangement uses TRBV5-6 and TRBJ2-1; D possibly corresponds to TRBD2 (6 bases). Germline V lookup: CDR1 SGHDT, CDR2 YYEEEE. V was clipped by 0 bases and J by 9 bases, with 16 bases between them. This CDR3 spans 15 amino acids. The CDR3 sequence: CASSLAGETASEQFF. The DNA for the CDR3 is TGTGCCAGCAGCTTGGCGGGAGAAACAGCGAGTGAGCAGTTCTTC.

The V gene is TRBV2, the J gene TRBJ2-3; D is ambiguous. Between the trimmed V and J ends, which lost 6 bases and 6 bases, there was a span of 10 bases. From germline, CDR1 is SNHLY and CDR2 FYNNEI. The CDR3 totals 12 residues. CDR3 in amino acids: CASSHSRDTQYF. Written as DNA, the CDR3 is TGTGCCAGCAGCCATAGTAGGGATACGCAGTATTTT. The complete variable domain, with remaining parts taken from reference TRBV2 and TRBJ2-3, reads EPEVTQTPSHQVTQMGQEVILRCVPISNHLYFYWYRQILGQKVEFLVSFYNNEISEKSEIFDDQFSVERPDGSNFTLKIRSTKLEDSAMYFCASSHSRDTQYFGPGTRLTVL.

This sequence joins TRBV6-5 and TRBJ2-7; D ambiguous. The CDR3 sequence is 15 residues long. Germline V gene data show CDR1 as MNHEY and CDR2 as SVGAGI. V shed 2 bases and J shed 12 bases, with 23 bases lying between them. CDR3 region: CASSYNGVVGTGPYF. DNA for the CDR3: TGTGCCAGCAGTTACAATGGTGTGGTCGGAACCGGACCGTACTTC.

The genes are TRBV5-5 and TRBJ2-3; D might be TRBD2 (6 bases). The CDR3 totals 15 residues. Germline V gene sequence: CDR1 SGHKS, CDR2 YYEKEE (reference sequence). V lost 0 bases, J lost 0 bases, and 8 bases lay in between. CDR3 amino acids: CASSLDGGSTDTQYF. In DNA form, the CDR3 reads TGTGCCAGCAGCTTGGATGGAGGGAGCACAGATACGCAGTATTTT.

The chain joins TRBV9 to TRBJ2-6; unclear D gene. Germline V gene sequence: CDR1 SGDLS, CDR2 YYNGEE. The CDR3 loop spans 14 amino acids. V was trimmed by 3 bases and J by 2 bases, leaving 6 bases between them. The CDR3 region has the DNA TGTGCCAGCAGCGACGGAGCTGGGGCCAACGTCCTGACTTTC. This gives the protein CASSDGAGANVLTF.

The chain recombines TRBV6-5 with TRBJ2-5; D may be TRBD2 (6 bases). The CDR3 is made up of 13 amino acids. Trimming left V 6 bases short and J 6 bases short, with 14 bases between. CDR1 and CDR2 from the germline V gene are MNHEY and SVGAGI. The CDR3 DNA reads TGTGCCAGCAGCCGGAGGGAAGGACAGACCCAGTACTTC. Protein product: CASSRREGQTQYF.

The rearrangement joins TRBV27 to TRBJ2-7; weak D call: TRBD2 (7 bases). V was pared by 7 bases and J by 3 bases, with 16 bases between. This CDR3 has 14 amino acids. The germline gives CDR1 MNHEY, CDR2 SMNVEV (reference sequence). The CDR3 DNA reads as TGTGCCAGCATGAGGGGGGGAACCAACTACGAGCAGTACTTC. This codes for CASMRGGTNYEQYF.

V is TRBV14 and J is TRBJ1-1; maybe TRBD1 (5 bases). Trimming removed 1 base from V and 1 base from J, with 13 bases in between. The CDR3 length is 16 residues. CDR1 is SGHDN and CDR2 is FVKESK in the germline V gene. CDR3 in amino acids: CASSQAPGHSNTEAFF. The CDR3 nucleotides read TGTGCCAGCAGCCAAGCCCCCGGACACTCGAACACTGAAGCTTTCTTT. The whole variable domain, remainder taken from reference TRBV14 and TRBJ1-1, is EAGVTQFPSHSVIEKGQTVTLRCDPISGHDNLYWYRRVMGKEIKFLLHFVKESKQDESGMPNNRFLAERTGGTYSTLKVQPAELEDSGVYFCASSQAPGHSNTEAFFGQGTRLTVV.

The J gene is TRBJ1-2, the V gene TRBV7-9; D perhaps matches TRBD1 (6 bases). Trimming took off 1 base at V and 8 bases at J, with 14 bases between the two ends. Germline V gives CDR1 SEHNR, CDR2 FQNEAQ (reference sequence). The CDR3 totals 14 residues. The CDR3 DNA is TGTGCCAGCAGCTTAGGACCCCTGGGGGGCGGCTACACCTTC. The encoded protein is CASSLGPLGGGYTF.

V usage is TRBV7-8 and J usage is TRBJ2-7; TRBD1 aligns across 7 bases. With V trimmed by 2 bases and J by 3 bases, 10 bases remained unmatched. The CDR3 has 16 residues. In germline, CDR1 is SGHVS, CDR2 FQNEAQ. CDR3 sequence reads: CASSLSGPGGNYEQYF. DNA for the CDR3: TGTGCCAGCAGCTTAAGTGGCCCAGGGGGTAACTACGAGCAGTACTTC.

CDR3 in amino acids: CASSPRLERTQYF. The DNA of the CDR3 is TGTGCCAGCAGCCCCCGGCTGGAGAGGACCCAGTACTTC. The rearrangement uses TRBV5-6 and TRBJ2-5; no definite D call. Germline V lookup: CDR1 SGHDT, CDR2 YYEEEE. The CDR3 loop spans 13 amino acids. V lost 4 bases, J lost 7 bases, and 14 bases lay in between.